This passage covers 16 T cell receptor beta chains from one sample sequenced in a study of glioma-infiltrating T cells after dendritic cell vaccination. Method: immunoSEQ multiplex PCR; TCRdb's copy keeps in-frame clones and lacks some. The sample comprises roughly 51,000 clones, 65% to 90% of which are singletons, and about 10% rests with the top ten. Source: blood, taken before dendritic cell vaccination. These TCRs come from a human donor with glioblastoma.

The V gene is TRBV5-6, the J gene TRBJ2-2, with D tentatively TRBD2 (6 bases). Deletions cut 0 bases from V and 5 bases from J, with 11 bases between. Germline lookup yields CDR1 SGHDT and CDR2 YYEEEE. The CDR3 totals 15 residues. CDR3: CASSLGPGGTGELFF. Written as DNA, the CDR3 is TGTGCCAGCAGCTTGGGTCCCGGGGGTACCGGGGAGCTGTTTTTT.

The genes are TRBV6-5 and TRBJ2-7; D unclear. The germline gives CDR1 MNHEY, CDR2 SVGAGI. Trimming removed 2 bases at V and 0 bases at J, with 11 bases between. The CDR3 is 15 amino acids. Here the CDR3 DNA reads TGTGCCAGCAGTTACCGATCTGGAGCCTCCTACGAGCAGTACTTC. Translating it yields CASSYRSGASYEQYF.

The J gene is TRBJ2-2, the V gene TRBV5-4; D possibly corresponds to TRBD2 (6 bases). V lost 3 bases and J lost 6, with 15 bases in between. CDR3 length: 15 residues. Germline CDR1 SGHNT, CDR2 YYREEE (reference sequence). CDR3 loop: CASSSAGKLAGELFF. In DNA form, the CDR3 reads TGTGCCAGCAGCTCTGCGGGGAAATTGGCCGGGGAGCTGTTTTTT.

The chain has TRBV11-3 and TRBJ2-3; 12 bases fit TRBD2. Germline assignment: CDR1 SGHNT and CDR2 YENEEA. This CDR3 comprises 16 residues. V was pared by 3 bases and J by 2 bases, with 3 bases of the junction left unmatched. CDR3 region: CASSFGLAGITDTQYF. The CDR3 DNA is TGTGCCAGCAGCTTCGGACTAGCGGGGATCACAGATACGCAGTATTTT.

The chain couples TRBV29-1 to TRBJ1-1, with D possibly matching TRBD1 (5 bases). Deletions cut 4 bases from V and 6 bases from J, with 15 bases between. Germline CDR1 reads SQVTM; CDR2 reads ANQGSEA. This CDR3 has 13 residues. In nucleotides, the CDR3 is TGCAGCGTTGGACCCCACCAGGGCGCTGAAGCTTTCTTT. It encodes CSVGPHQGAEAFF. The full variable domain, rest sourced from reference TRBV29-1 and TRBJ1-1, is SAVISQKPSRDICQRGTSLTIQCQVDSQVTMMFWYRQQPGQSLTLIATANQGSEATYESGFVIDKFPISRPNLTFSTLTVSNMSPEDSSIYLCSVGPHQGAEAFFGQGTRLTVV.

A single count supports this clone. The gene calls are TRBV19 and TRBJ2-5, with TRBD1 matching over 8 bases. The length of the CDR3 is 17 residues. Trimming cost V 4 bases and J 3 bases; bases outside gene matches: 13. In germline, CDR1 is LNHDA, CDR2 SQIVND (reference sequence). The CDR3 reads CASSTHTDRVWKETQYF. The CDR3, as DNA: TGTGCCAGTAGTACACACACGGACAGGGTATGGAAAGAGACCCAGTACTTC.

The CDR3 DNA is TGTGCCAGCAGCCAAGAATGGAGGGGCCAACGGGAGACCCAGTACTTC. It yields the protein CASSQEWRGQRETQYF. The gene calls are TRBV14 and TRBJ2-5, with D perhaps matching TRBD2 (6 bases). The CDR3 runs 16 residues. Trimming took off 0 bases at V and 5 bases at J, with 16 bases between the two ends. From germline, CDR1 is SGHDN and CDR2 FVKESK.

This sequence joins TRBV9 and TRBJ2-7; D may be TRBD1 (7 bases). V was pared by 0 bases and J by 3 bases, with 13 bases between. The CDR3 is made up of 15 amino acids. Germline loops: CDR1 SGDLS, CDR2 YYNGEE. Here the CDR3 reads CASSVEAGGFYEQYF. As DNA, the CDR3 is TGTGCCAGCAGCGTAGAGGCAGGGGGGTTCTACGAGCAGTACTTC.

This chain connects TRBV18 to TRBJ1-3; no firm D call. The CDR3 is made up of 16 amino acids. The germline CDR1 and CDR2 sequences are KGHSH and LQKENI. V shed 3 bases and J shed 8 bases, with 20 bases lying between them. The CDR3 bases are TGTGCCAGCTCACCCGGGGAAGGACGGGGAACGGACACCATATATTTT. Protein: CASSPGEGRGTDTIYF. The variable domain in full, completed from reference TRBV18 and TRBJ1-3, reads NAGVMQNPRHLVRRRGQEARLRCSPMKGHSHVYWYRQLPEEGLKFMVYLQKENIIDESGMPKERFSAEFPKEGPSILRIQQVVRGDSAAYFCASSPGEGRGTDTIYFGEGSWLTVV.

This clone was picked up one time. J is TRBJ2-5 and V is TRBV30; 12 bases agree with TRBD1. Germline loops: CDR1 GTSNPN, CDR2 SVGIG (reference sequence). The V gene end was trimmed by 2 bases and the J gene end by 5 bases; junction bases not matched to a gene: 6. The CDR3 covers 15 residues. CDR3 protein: CAWSTGQGARETQYF. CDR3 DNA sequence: TGTGCCTGGAGTACGGGACAGGGGGCGCGGGAGACCCAGTACTTC.

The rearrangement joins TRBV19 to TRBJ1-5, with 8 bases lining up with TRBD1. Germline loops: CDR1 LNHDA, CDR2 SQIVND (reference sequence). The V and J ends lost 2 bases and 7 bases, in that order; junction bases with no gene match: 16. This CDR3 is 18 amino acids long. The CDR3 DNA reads TGTGCCAGTAGTATACGTCTTCCCACGTCAGGGGGCAGGCAGCCCCAGCATTTT. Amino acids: CASSIRLPTSGGRQPQHF. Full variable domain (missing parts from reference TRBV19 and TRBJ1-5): DGGITQSPKYLFRKEGQNVTLSCEQNLNHDAMYWYRQDPGQGLRLIYYSQIVNDFQKGDIAEGYSVSREKKESFPLTVTSAQKNPTAFYLCASSIRLPTSGGRQPQHFGDGTRLSIL.

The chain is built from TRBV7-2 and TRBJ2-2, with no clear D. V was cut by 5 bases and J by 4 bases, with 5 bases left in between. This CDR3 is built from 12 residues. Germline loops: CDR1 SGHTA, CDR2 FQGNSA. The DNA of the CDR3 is TGTGCCAGCAGCCCAATCACCGGGGAGCTGTTTTTT. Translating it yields CASSPITGELFF.

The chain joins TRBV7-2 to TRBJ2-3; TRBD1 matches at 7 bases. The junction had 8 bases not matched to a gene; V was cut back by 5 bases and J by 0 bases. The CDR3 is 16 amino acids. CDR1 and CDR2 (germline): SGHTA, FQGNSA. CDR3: CASSPRVGGSTDTQYF. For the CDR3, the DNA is TGTGCCAGCAGCCCCCGAGTAGGGGGCAGCACAGATACGCAGTATTTT.

Here the CDR3 reads CASSERGQGALAKNIQYF. CDR3 coding DNA: TGTGCCAGCAGTGAACGGGGGCAGGGGGCACTAGCCAAAAACATTCAGTACTTC. This chain links TRBV25-1 with TRBJ2-4, with 8 bases that match TRBD1. Germline assignment: CDR1 MGHDK and CDR2 SYGVNS. V gave up 2 bases and J gave up 0 bases; unmatched junction bases: 9. The CDR3 length is 18 residues.

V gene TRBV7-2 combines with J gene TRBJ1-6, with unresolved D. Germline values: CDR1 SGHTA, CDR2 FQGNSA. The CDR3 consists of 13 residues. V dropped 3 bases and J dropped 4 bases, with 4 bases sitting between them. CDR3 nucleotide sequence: TGTGCCAGCAGCTTCCAATATAATTCACCCCTCCACTTT. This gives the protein CASSFQYNSPLHF.

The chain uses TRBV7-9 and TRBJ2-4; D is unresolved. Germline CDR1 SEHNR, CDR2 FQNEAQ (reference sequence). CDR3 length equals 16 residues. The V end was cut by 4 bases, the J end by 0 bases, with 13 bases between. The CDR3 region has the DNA TGTGCCAGCAGCTCCCCTACCGTCGGAGCCAAAAACATTCAGTACTTC. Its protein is CASSSPTVGAKNIQYF.